A selection of T cell receptor beta chains follows, all from one sample in a study of chemoradiotherapy in HPV16-positive cancers. Data came from immunoSEQ multiplex PCR; TCRdb stores just in-frame clones and leaves some out. The sample includes fewer than 20,000 clones, roughly 73% of them seen just once. The material was obtained from a patient who underwent chemoradiotherapy. The receptors originated from a human donor with HPV-associated anogenital cancer. Each CDR3 is given with its conserved first and last residue. Each record gives: clone size, D gene, J gene, V gene, CDR3 length, CDR3 DNA, CDR3 protein. A D gene is named only where the DNA matches it firmly. Clone size is shown for a subset of rows, as once, few, many or a class of expanded clone.

abundance: NA; d_gene: NA; j_gene: TRBJ2-5; v_gene: TRBV4-2; len: 14; CDR3nt: TGTGCCAGCAGCCTATCGACGGCTGAGGAGACCCAGTACTTC; CDR3aa: CASSLSTAEETQYF
abundance: few; d_gene: TRBD2; j_gene: TRBJ2-1; v_gene: TRBV27; len: 15; CDR3nt: TGTGCCAGCAGTTTAGGGCCTAGCGGGGGGAATGAGCAGTTCTTC; CDR3aa: CASSLGPSGGNEQFF
abundance: NA; d_gene: NA; j_gene: TRBJ1-4; v_gene: TRBV4-2; len: 15; CDR3nt: TGTGCCAGCAGCCAAGATAATGACGTCGAGAAAAAACTGTTTTTT; CDR3aa: CASSQDNDVEKKLFF
abundance: NA; d_gene: NA; j_gene: TRBJ2-7; v_gene: TRBV28; len: 15; CDR3nt: TGTGCCAGCAGCTCGTTTTGGGGGAGCCCCTACGAGCAGTACTTC; CDR3aa: CASSSFWGSPYEQYF
abundance: NA; d_gene: NA; j_gene: TRBJ2-7; v_gene: TRBV7-6; len: 13; CDR3nt: TGTGCCAGCAGCTTAGCAGGGATCGGCGAGCAGTACTTC; CDR3aa: CASSLAGIGEQYF
abundance: NA; d_gene: NA; j_gene: TRBJ2-7; v_gene: TRBV20-1; len: 11; CDR3nt: TGCAGTTCACTAGGCCCCTACGAGCAGTACTTC; CDR3aa: CSSLGPYEQYF
abundance: few; d_gene: NA; j_gene: TRBJ2-7; v_gene: TRBV28; len: 13; CDR3nt: TGTGCCAGCAGTTGCCAGGGGTGCTACGAGCAGTACTTC; CDR3aa: CASSCQGCYEQYF
abundance: few; d_gene: TRBD2; j_gene: TRBJ2-1; v_gene: TRBV4-2; len: 13; CDR3nt: TGTGCCAGCAGCCAAGTTGAAGCGGGGAAGCAGTTCTTC; CDR3aa: CASSQVEAGKQFF
abundance: NA; d_gene: NA; j_gene: TRBJ2-1; v_gene: TRBV4-3; len: 17; CDR3nt: TGCGCCAGCAGCCAAGAATACCCAGCGGTGTTTTTCAATGAGCAGTTCTTC; CDR3aa: CASSQEYPAVFFNEQFF
abundance: few; d_gene: TRBD1; j_gene: TRBJ2-1; v_gene: TRBV9; len: 15; CDR3nt: TGTGCCAGCAGCGCGAGGACAGGGCGTTACAATGAGCAGTTCTTC; CDR3aa: CASSARTGRYNEQFF
abundance: NA; d_gene: TRBD2; j_gene: TRBJ2-3; v_gene: TRBV28; len: 15; CDR3nt: TGTGCCAGCAAAGAGGCGGGGGGAGTTCTCGGTTCGCAGTATTTT; CDR3aa: CASKEAGGVLGSQYF
abundance: NA; d_gene: NA; j_gene: TRBJ1-1; v_gene: TRBV2; len: 14; CDR3nt: TGTGCCAGCAGAACCGACAGGTCGAACACTGAAGCTTTCTTT; CDR3aa: CASRTDRSNTEAFF
abundance: NA; d_gene: NA; j_gene: TRBJ1-6; v_gene: TRBV6-5; len: 14; CDR3nt: TGTGCCAGCAGCATAACAGAGATTAATTCACCCCTCCACTTT; CDR3aa: CASSITEINSPLHF
abundance: NA; d_gene: TRBD1; j_gene: TRBJ1-1; v_gene: TRBV15; len: 15; CDR3nt: TGTGCCACCAGCGGAGGGACAGGTGGGTTGACTGAAGCTTTCTTT; CDR3aa: CATSGGTGGLTEAFF
abundance: NA; d_gene: NA; j_gene: TRBJ1-4; v_gene: TRBV7-2; len: 14; CDR3nt: TGTGCCAGCAGCCCTGGGTCGGCTAATGAAAAACTGTTTTTT; CDR3aa: CASSPGSANEKLFF
abundance: NA; d_gene: NA; j_gene: TRBJ1-1; v_gene: TRBV6-6; len: 15; CDR3nt: TGTGCCAGCAGTTTCAACCCGACAGGCAACACTGAAGCTTTCTTT; CDR3aa: CASSFNPTGNTEAFF
abundance: few; d_gene: NA; j_gene: TRBJ1-2; v_gene: TRBV4-2; len: 13; CDR3nt: TGTGCCAGCAGCCAAGCCGGCAGCTATGGCTACACCTTC; CDR3aa: CASSQAGSYGYTF
abundance: few; d_gene: TRBD1; j_gene: TRBJ1-2; v_gene: TRBV28; len: 13; CDR3nt: TGTGCCAGCAGACCTGGACAGGGCGGTGGCTACACCTTC; CDR3aa: CASRPGQGGGYTF
abundance: NA; d_gene: NA; j_gene: TRBJ2-7; v_gene: TRBV11-3; len: 13; CDR3nt: TGTGCCAGCAGCTTAGATCAACAGCACGAGCAGTACTTC; CDR3aa: CASSLDQQHEQYF
abundance: NA; d_gene: NA; j_gene: TRBJ1-2; v_gene: TRBV18; len: 13; CDR3nt: TGTGCCAGCTCACCAACCCCAGGGGATGGCTACACCTTC; CDR3aa: CASSPTPGDGYTF